These 22 T cell receptor beta chains were sequenced from one sample in a study of read filtering for tumor transcriptome and immune sequencing. This library used about 400 ng RNA and molecular barcoded adaptors spanning alpha/delta and beta/gamma chains. One entry per CDR3 protein results from TCRdb running MiXCR on the reads. Here the sample spans roughly 49,000 distinct CDR3 sequences, roughly 20% being singletons. Sequenced material: a population of CD138-negative cells sorted from bone marrow. The receptors here all came from a donor aged 40 or over with multiple myeloma.

This clonotype came up many times. The chain couples TRBV4-1 to TRBJ2-1; D is possibly TRBD1 or TRBD2 (5 bases each). V was clipped by 0 bases and J by 5 bases, with 14 bases between them. Germline loops: CDR1 MGHRA, CDR2 YSYEKL. This CDR3 contains 16 residues. CDR3 protein: CASSQDNWGINNEQFF. In DNA form, the CDR3 reads TGCGCCAGCAGCCAAGATAACTGGGGGATTAACAATGAGCAGTTCTTC.

This clonotype came up many times. The V gene is TRBV2, the J gene TRBJ2-1; D possibly corresponds to TRBD1 (6 bases). Germline V gene lookup returns CDR1 SNHLY and CDR2 FYNNEI. Trimming removed 7 bases from V and 9 bases from J, with 16 bases in between. The CDR3 has 13 amino acids. The CDR3 DNA reads as TGTGCCAGCATCCGGGCAGAGGGGGTTGAGCAGTTCTTC. Protein product: CASIRAEGVEQFF.

This clonotype was counted at least ten times. The chain joins TRBV4-1 to TRBJ2-7; D assignment may be TRBD1 or TRBD2 (5 bases each). Trimming took 5 bases from V and 7 from J, leaving 12 bases between them. The CDR3 extends over 12 amino acids. Germline-derived CDR1 and CDR2 are MGHRA and YSYEKL. CDR3 sequence: CASSAQGVEQYF. The CDR3 bases are TGCGCCAGCAGCGCCCAGGGAGTAGAGCAGTACTTC.

Remarks on this clonotype: This could be a read error, since a much larger clone is one nucleotide away. V and J are TRBV7-2 and TRBJ2-2; unclear D gene. Germline-derived CDR1 and CDR2 are SGHTA and FQGNSA. The CDR3 length is 12 residues. CDR3 amino acids: CASSLDTWELFF. CDR3 DNA sequence: TGTGCCAGCAGCTTAGACACCTGGGAGCTGTTTTTT.

This clonotype was recorded many times. The chain links TRBV5-1 to TRBJ2-1, with D possibly being TRBD2 (6 bases). The germline V gene encodes CDR1 SGHRS and CDR2 YFSETQ. This CDR3 spans 16 amino acids. V was shortened by 3 bases and J by 2 bases, with 15 bases between the two germline ends. This CDR3 reads CASSSPAGLPYNEQFF. In DNA, the CDR3 is TGCGCCAGCAGCTCACCAGCGGGCCTCCCCTACAATGAGCAGTTCTTC.

The J gene is TRBJ2-1, the V gene TRBV27; D remains ambiguous. CDR1 is MNHEY and CDR2 is SMNVEV in the germline V gene (reference sequence). This CDR3 is 14 amino acids long. DNA of the CDR3: TGTGCTCGCACCTCGGATAGCTCCTACAATGAGCAGTTCTTC. Its protein product is CARTSDSSYNEQFF.

Ten or more counts support this clonotype. The chain combines TRBV7-2 with TRBJ2-3; the D call may be TRBD1 or TRBD2 (7 bases each). The CDR3 extends over 15 amino acids. The germline V gene has CDR1 SGHTA and CDR2 FQGNSA. Trimming took off 4 bases at V and 3 bases at J, with 14 bases between the two ends. The CDR3 protein is CASSSRQGGTDTQYF. The CDR3 region has the DNA TGTGCCAGCAGCTCCCGACAGGGAGGGACAGATACGCAGTATTTT. Filled out from reference TRBV7-2 and TRBJ2-3, the complete variable domain reads GAGVSQSPSNKVTEKGKDVELRCDPISGHTALYWYRQSLGQGLEFLIYFQGNSAPDKSGLPSDRFSAERTGGSVSTLTIQRTQQEDSAVYLCASSSRQGGTDTQYFGPGTRLTVL.

This rearrangement joins TRBV5-4 to TRBJ1-1, with D possibly being TRBD1 (5 bases). The V and J ends lost 2 bases and 2 bases respectively, with 10 bases between them. The CDR3 totals 14 residues. CDR1 and CDR2 (germline): SGHNT, YYREEE (reference sequence). The CDR3 nucleotides are TGTGCCAGCAGCTTTGGAGGGGAAAACACTGAAGCTTTCTTT. Its translation: CASSFGGENTEAFF.

This clonotype came up a few times. The genes are TRBV19 and TRBJ2-2; D gene uncertain. There are 14 residues in the CDR3. Looked up from germline, CDR1 is LNHDA and CDR2 is SQIVND (reference sequence). The V end was cut by 6 bases, the J end by 1 base, with 9 bases between. The CDR3 here is CASSTLGNTGELFF. CDR3 bases: TGTGCCAGTAGCACCCTAGGGAACACCGGGGAGCTGTTTTTT.

This clonotype was found many times. The chain has TRBV29-1 and TRBJ1-1; unclear D gene. Deletions cut 7 bases from V and 0 bases from J, with 6 bases between. Looked up from germline, CDR1 is SQVTM and CDR2 is ANQGSEA. CDR3 length: 11 residues. The DNA for the CDR3 is TGCAGCGGCACCATGAACACTGAAGCTTTCTTT. This gives the protein CSGTMNTEAFF.

Worth noting for this clonotype: Since a much larger clone is just one base distant, this may be a read error. V is TRBV29-1 and J is TRBJ1-5, with D possibly being TRBD1 (5 bases). CDR1 SQVTM and CDR2 ANQGSEA come from the germline V gene. CDR3 length: 13 amino acids. In DNA form, the CDR3 reads TGCGGCGTCCAGAGGGGCTACAATCAGCCCCAGCATTTT. Protein: CGVQRGYNQPQHF.

The gene calls are TRBV2 and TRBJ2-5; unclear D gene. With 5 bases removed from V and 1 base from J, the gap between germline ends came to 11 bases. Germline V gives CDR1 SNHLY, CDR2 FYNNEI. The CDR3 is made up of 14 amino acids. The DNA for the CDR3 is TGTGCCAGCAGTCCCCCGTCGGCCCAAGAGACCCAGTACTTC. Protein product: CASSPPSAQETQYF.

Remarks on this clonotype: A single base separates this from a much larger clone, so it may be a read error. The chain uses TRBV11-3 and TRBJ2-5; 8 nucleotides match TRBD2. This CDR3 contains 16 residues. V shed 0 bases and J 4 bases; nucleotides not matched to a gene: 7. Per germline, CDR1 SGHNT and CDR2 YENEEA. CDR3 DNA sequence: TGTGCCAGCAGCTTAGATCGGGCGGCGGGAGGAGAGACCCAGTACTTC. This sequence encodes CASSLDRAAGGETQYF.

Of note for this clonotype: Just one base apart from a much larger clone, this may be a read error. The conserved phenylalanine or tryptophan is not found at the CDR3 terminus, so this likely reflects a read error. This chain links TRBV3-1 with TRBJ2-1; D is ambiguous. The germline CDR1 and CDR2 sequences are LGHDT and YNNKEL (reference sequence). CDR3 length: 15 residues. The V end lost 0 bases, the J end lost 0 bases, and 6 bases lay between the germline ends. This chain's CDR3 is CASSQDLSSYNEQFL. The CDR3 coding sequence is TGTGCCAGCAGCCAAGATCTAAGCTCCTACAATGAGCAGTTCCTC.

As concerns this clonotype: Sequence at one end of the junction differs from germline and may be a read error. The chain joins TRBV6-5 to TRBJ2-2; 10 nucleotides line up with TRBD2. The CDR3 has 15 residues. Germline-derived CDR1 and CDR2 are MNHEY and SVGAGI. Written as DNA, the CDR3 is TGTGCCAGCCGGACGCTAGCGGGAGAAACCGGGGAGCCGTTTTTT. Translated: CASRTLAGETGEPFF.

This clonotype showed up many times. Written as DNA, the CDR3 is TGTGCCAGCAGCTTTGCGGTTCCCCTGGGGGCTTTCTTT. Translation: CASSFAVPLGAFF. The rearrangement joins TRBV7-9 to TRBJ1-1, with D uncertain. V was shortened by 3 bases and J by 11 bases, with 16 bases between the two germline ends. Germline values: CDR1 SEHNR, CDR2 FQNEAQ (reference sequence). The CDR3 contains 13 residues.

This clonotype showed up many times. The chain joins TRBV27 to TRBJ2-1; D is unresolved. Germline V lookup: CDR1 MNHEY, CDR2 SMNVEV (reference sequence). V was pared by 4 bases and J by 0 bases, with 4 bases between. CDR3 length: 13 amino acids. CDR3 sequence (DNA): TGTGCCAGCAGTTATAGCTCCTACAATGAGCAGTTCTTC. Protein product: CASSYSSYNEQFF.

This clonotype was recorded at least ten times. The chain links TRBV4-3 to TRBJ2-7; 9 nucleotides match TRBD2. The CDR3 length is 15 residues. Germline trimming cut 0 bases from V and 4 bases from J; bases unmatched to any gene: 4. Germline V gives CDR1 LGHNA, CDR2 YSLEER. The CDR3 sequence is CASSQEGLAGYEQYF. The CDR3 coding sequence is TGCGCCAGCAGCCAAGAAGGGCTAGCGGGGTACGAGCAGTACTTC.

On this clonotype itself: At one end, the junction sequence differs from germline, possibly due to a read error. The genes are TRBV18 and TRBJ1-4; D is unresolved. From germline, CDR1 is KGHSH and CDR2 LQKENI. The CDR3 covers 15 residues. The CDR3 region is CASSPPPPTNEKLFF. The CDR3 DNA reads TGTGCCAGCTCACCACCACCGCCAACTAATGAGAAACTGTTTTTT.

In this sample, this clonotype turned up many times. This chain joins TRBV20-1 and TRBJ1-4; possibly TRBD1 for D (6 bases). Trimming shortened V by 6 bases and J by 5 bases, and 10 bases separated the two germline ends. The CDR3 runs to 12 residues. Per germline, CDR1 DFQATT and CDR2 SNEGSKA (reference sequence). In DNA, the CDR3 is TGCAGTGCCACGGGACAAAATGAAAAACTGTTTTTT. This codes for CSATGQNEKLFF.

There are a few counts of this clonotype. The rearrangement joins TRBV3-2 to TRBJ2-7; the table's D call, TRBD1, has no DNA check behind it. TRBV3-2 is marked as a pseudogene. This CDR3 contains 13 residues. The chain's CDR3 is CASTLGVTGEQYF. CDR3 nucleotides: TGTGCCAGCACCCTTGGAGTGACGGGAGAGCAGTACTTC.

On this clonotype: A far larger clone is just one base off, so this is likely a read error. V is TRBV20-1 and J is TRBJ2-7; D may be TRBD1 (5 bases). The germline V gene encodes CDR1 DFQATT and CDR2 SNEGSKA (reference sequence). V dropped 6 bases and J dropped 7 bases, with 25 bases sitting between them. The CDR3 sequence is 15 residues long. CDR3 bases: TGCAGTGCCGTGGAGCGCGACAGCTCCTACAATGAGCAGTACTTC. It translates to CSAVERDSSYNEQYF.